A selection of T cell receptor beta chains follows, all from one sample in a study of T cell repertoires in cytomegalovirus infection. Their antigens remain unidentified. MiXCR, run by TCRdb on the reads, gives a single entry per CDR3 protein. The data hold 360,000 or so distinct CDR3 sequences, with around a third observed a single time. Sample: cultured PBMCs, taken from culture after CMV antigen stimulation. These receptors came from a human donor in good health (CMV status not recorded). Some clones in this sample may be carry-over from other donors' samples. CDR3s include the opening cysteine and the closing phenylalanine or tryptophan. D genes are given only for firm matches. Clone size, where shown, is once, few, many, or a class for clones that have expanded.

abundance: many
v_gene: TRBV7-2
j_gene: TRBJ2-7
d_gene: -
CDR3aa: CASSLGISYEQYF
CDR3nt: TGTGCCAGCAGCTTAGGGATATCCTACGAGCAGTACTTC

abundance: many
v_gene: TRBV7-2
j_gene: TRBJ1-1
d_gene: -
CDR3aa: CASSLTRMDTEAFF
CDR3nt: TGTGCCAGCAGCTTGACGCGGATGGACACTGAAGCTTTCTTT

abundance: many
v_gene: TRBV7-2
j_gene: TRBJ2-1
d_gene: TRBD2
CDR3aa: CASSLRWTSGIDEQFF
CDR3nt: TGTGCCAGCAGTCTAAGGTGGACTAGCGGGATCGATGAGCAGTTCTTC

abundance: -
v_gene: TRBV28
j_gene: TRBJ2-5
d_gene: TRBD1
CDR3aa: CASSSPSGTGIETQYF
CDR3nt: TGTGCCAGCAGTTCGCCCTCCGGGACAGGGATTGAGACCCAGTACTTC

abundance: once
v_gene: TRBV7-2
j_gene: TRBJ1-2
d_gene: -
CDR3aa: CASSPGLGYTF
CDR3nt: TGTGCCAGCAGCCCCGGTTTAGGCTACACCTTC

abundance: few
v_gene: TRBV20-1
j_gene: TRBJ1-1
d_gene: -
CDR3aa: CSARSPTKNTEAFF
CDR3nt: TGCAGTGCTAGGTCTCCGACAAAGAACACTGAAGCTTTCTTT

abundance: few
v_gene: TRBV10-2
j_gene: TRBJ2-1
d_gene: -
CDR3aa: CASNQRDRQFF
CDR3nt: TGCGCCAGCAATCAAAGGGACCGCCAGTTCTTC

abundance: -
v_gene: TRBV4-3
j_gene: TRBJ2-5
d_gene: -
CDR3aa: CASSPTTQETQYF
CDR3nt: TGCGCCAGCAGCCCGACGACCCAAGAGACCCAGTACTTC

abundance: few
v_gene: TRBV6-6
j_gene: TRBJ2-1
d_gene: TRBD1
CDR3aa: CASSYFPGTGEQFF
CDR3nt: TGTGCCAGCAGTTACTTCCCTGGGACAGGTGAGCAGTTCTTC

abundance: few
v_gene: TRBV7-2
j_gene: TRBJ1-5
d_gene: TRBD1
CDR3aa: CASSLVDREPQHF
CDR3nt: TGTGCCAGCAGCTTGGTCGACAGGGAGCCCCAGCATTTT

abundance: -
v_gene: TRBV12-3/TRBV12-4
j_gene: TRBJ2-1
d_gene: TRBD1
CDR3aa: CASSPTGVGNEQFF
CDR3nt: TGTGCCAGCAGTCCGACAGGGGTTGGCAATGAGCAGTTCTTC

abundance: -
v_gene: TRBV7-9
j_gene: TRBJ2-7
d_gene: TRBD1
CDR3aa: CASSYVGQGENEQYF
CDR3nt: TGTGCCAGCAGCTACGTCGGACAGGGAGAAAACGAGCAGTACTTC

abundance: -
v_gene: TRBV7-2
j_gene: TRBJ2-5
d_gene: -
CDR3aa: CASSLGLVPETQYF
CDR3nt: TGTGCCAGCAGCTTAGGACTAGTACCCGAGACCCAGTACTTC

abundance: -
v_gene: TRBV28
j_gene: TRBJ2-4
d_gene: TRBD1
CDR3aa: CASSFIPGQGRGNIQYF
CDR3nt: TGTGCCAGCAGTTTCATCCCGGGACAGGGAAGGGGGAACATTCAGTACTTC

abundance: many
v_gene: TRBV7-2
j_gene: TRBJ1-5
d_gene: -
CDR3aa: CASSAQQGGNQPQHF
CDR3nt: TGTGCCAGCAGCGCCCAGCAGGGAGGCAATCAGCCCCAGCATTTT

abundance: -
v_gene: TRBV7-8
j_gene: TRBJ2-1
d_gene: TRBD1
CDR3aa: CASSRQGTGTGLYNEQFF
CDR3nt: TGTGCCAGCAGCAGACAAGGAACCGGGACAGGGCTTTACAATGAGCAGTTCTTC

abundance: few
v_gene: TRBV18
j_gene: TRBJ1-5
d_gene: -
CDR3aa: CASSQGYGNQPQHF
CDR3nt: TGTGCCAGCTCGCAGGGGTACGGCAATCAGCCCCAGCATTTT

abundance: few
v_gene: TRBV7-6
j_gene: TRBJ2-1
d_gene: -
CDR3aa: CASSFAGTDNEQFF
CDR3nt: TGTGCCAGCAGCTTTGCGGGGACCGACAATGAGCAGTTCTTC

abundance: -
v_gene: TRBV27
j_gene: TRBJ2-3
d_gene: TRBD2
CDR3aa: CASSSSGRRTDTQYF
CDR3nt: TGTGCCAGCAGTTCCAGCGGGAGGAGGACAGATACGCAGTATTTT

abundance: -
v_gene: TRBV19
j_gene: TRBJ2-1
d_gene: TRBD2
CDR3aa: CASSISTSTSGIQFF
CDR3nt: TGTGCCAGTAGTATCTCCACCTCGACTAGCGGGATTCAGTTCTTC

abundance: -
v_gene: TRBV7-9
j_gene: TRBJ2-2
d_gene: TRBD2
CDR3aa: CASSPSGRVNTGELFF
CDR3nt: TGTGCCAGCAGCCCTAGCGGGAGGGTGAACACCGGGGAGCTGTTTTTT

abundance: few
v_gene: TRBV6-5
j_gene: TRBJ1-4
d_gene: -
CDR3aa: CASSYIRAQGGDEKLFF
CDR3nt: TGTGCCAGCAGTTACATTAGGGCCCAGGGAGGTGATGAAAAACTGTTTTTT

abundance: few
v_gene: TRBV7-2
j_gene: TRBJ2-3
d_gene: -
CDR3aa: CASSSLVGERADTQYF
CDR3nt: TGTGCCAGCAGCTCCCTTGTGGGGGAACGTGCAGATACGCAGTATTTT

abundance: -
v_gene: TRBV6-1
j_gene: TRBJ1-2
d_gene: -
CDR3aa: CASSYMEEEGYTF
CDR3nt: TGTGCCAGCAGTTATATGGAGGAAGAGGGCTACACCTTC

abundance: few
v_gene: TRBV7-2
j_gene: TRBJ2-3
d_gene: -
CDR3aa: CASSLRTVTDTQYF
CDR3nt: TGTGCCAGCAGCTTAAGGACAGTCACAGATACGCAGTATTTT

abundance: -
v_gene: TRBV10-2
j_gene: TRBJ2-1
d_gene: TRBD2
CDR3aa: CASRPGTSGSIEQFF
CDR3nt: TGCGCCAGCCGGCCCGGGACTAGCGGGAGTATTGAGCAGTTCTTC

abundance: -
v_gene: TRBV6-2/TRBV6-3
j_gene: TRBJ2-5
d_gene: TRBD2
CDR3aa: CASRPRLAGEGPETQYF
CDR3nt: TGTGCCAGCAGACCTCGACTAGCGGGAGAAGGTCCAGAGACCCAGTACTTC

abundance: -
v_gene: TRBV24-1
j_gene: TRBJ1-1
d_gene: TRBD1
CDR3aa: CATSDGTGDGEAFF
CDR3nt: TGTGCCACCAGTGACGGTACAGGGGATGGAGAAGCTTTCTTT

abundance: -
v_gene: TRBV4-1
j_gene: TRBJ2-3
d_gene: -
CDR3aa: CASAEGRAPPDTQYF
CDR3nt: TGCGCGAGCGCCGAAGGGAGAGCACCCCCAGATACGCAGTATTTT

abundance: -
v_gene: TRBV4-2
j_gene: TRBJ2-1
d_gene: TRBD2
CDR3aa: CASSQDRGGSGRGYNEQFF
CDR3nt: TGTGCCAGCAGCCAAGATAGGGGGGGAAGCGGGAGGGGATACAATGAGCAGTTCTTC

abundance: many
v_gene: TRBV7-2
j_gene: TRBJ1-2
d_gene: TRBD1
CDR3aa: CASSLTPSRGRGYTF
CDR3nt: TGTGCCAGCAGCTTGACCCCCAGCAGGGGGAGGGGCTACACCTTC

abundance: -
v_gene: TRBV7-9
j_gene: TRBJ2-1
d_gene: TRBD2
CDR3aa: CASSFRTSGVVNEQFF
CDR3nt: TGTGCCAGCAGCTTTCGGACTAGCGGAGTAGTCAATGAGCAGTTCTTC

abundance: -
v_gene: TRBV6-2/TRBV6-3
j_gene: TRBJ2-1
d_gene: TRBD2
CDR3aa: CASSPLPHSGRANEQFF
CDR3nt: TGTGCCAGCAGCCCACTACCCCATAGCGGGAGGGCGAATGAGCAGTTCTTC

abundance: -
v_gene: TRBV20-1
j_gene: TRBJ2-1
d_gene: -
CDR3aa: CSARDGEGSGGNEQFF
CDR3nt: TGCAGTGCTAGAGATGGAGAGGGTAGCGGAGGGAATGAGCAGTTCTTC

abundance: few
v_gene: TRBV7-2
j_gene: TRBJ1-5
d_gene: -
CDR3aa: CASSLGPGHNQPQHF
CDR3nt: TGTGCCAGCAGCTTAGGCCCGGGTCACAATCAGCCCCAGCATTTT

abundance: -
v_gene: TRBV15
j_gene: TRBJ2-1
d_gene: TRBD2
CDR3aa: CATSWGSGRRNEQFF
CDR3nt: TGTGCCACCAGCTGGGGGAGCGGGAGGAGAAATGAGCAGTTCTTC

abundance: -
v_gene: TRBV12-3/TRBV12-4
j_gene: TRBJ2-5
d_gene: TRBD1
CDR3aa: CASRKQGQGRTQYF
CDR3nt: TGTGCCAGCAGAAAACAGGGACAGGGGAGGACCCAGTACTTC

abundance: many
v_gene: TRBV7-6
j_gene: TRBJ2-3
d_gene: -
CDR3aa: CASSLRASTDTQYF
CDR3nt: TGTGCCAGCAGCTTAAGGGCCAGCACAGATACGCAGTATTTT

abundance: once
v_gene: TRBV6-8
j_gene: TRBJ2-1
d_gene: TRBD2
CDR3aa: CASSYETSGRLYNEQFF
CDR3nt: TGTGCCAGCAGCTACGAGACTAGCGGGAGGCTCTACAATGAGCAGTTCTTC

abundance: few
v_gene: TRBV6-2/TRBV6-3
j_gene: TRBJ2-2
d_gene: TRBD1
CDR3aa: CAAGQGLTGELFF
CDR3nt: TGTGCTGCGGGACAGGGGCTTACCGGGGAGCTGTTTTTT

abundance: -
v_gene: TRBV7-9
j_gene: TRBJ1-6
d_gene: -
CDR3aa: CASSSYLKYSPLHF
CDR3nt: TGTGCCAGCAGCTCCTACTTAAAGTATTCACCCCTCCACTTT

abundance: -
v_gene: TRBV12-3/TRBV12-4
j_gene: TRBJ1-1
d_gene: -
CDR3aa: CASSLSRSMNTEAFF
CDR3nt: TGTGCCAGCAGTTTATCTAGGTCTATGAACACTGAAGCTTTCTTT

abundance: few
v_gene: TRBV6-6
j_gene: TRBJ1-5
d_gene: -
CDR3aa: CASRTGRVESNQPQHF
CDR3nt: TGTGCCAGCAGGACCGGCAGGGTGGAAAGCAATCAGCCCCAGCATTTT

abundance: -
v_gene: TRBV7-7
j_gene: TRBJ2-1
d_gene: -
CDR3aa: CASSLAEGGKGDEQFF
CDR3nt: TGTGCTAGCAGCTTAGCGGAAGGGGGCAAGGGAGATGAGCAGTTCTTC

abundance: -
v_gene: TRBV6-2/TRBV6-3
j_gene: TRBJ2-7
d_gene: -
CDR3aa: CASSYSIDGLAKNEQYF
CDR3nt: TGTGCCAGCAGTTACTCGATTGACGGCCTGGCCAAGAACGAGCAGTACTTC

abundance: -
v_gene: TRBV4-2
j_gene: TRBJ2-5
d_gene: TRBD2
CDR3aa: CASSQDRSSGSRRQETQYF
CDR3nt: TGTGCCAGCAGCCAAGATAGGTCCAGCGGGAGCCGTCGACAAGAGACCCAGTACTTC

abundance: -
v_gene: TRBV4-3
j_gene: TRBJ1-5
d_gene: -
CDR3aa: CASSLQFYSNQPQHF
CDR3nt: TGCGCCAGCAGCCTCCAGTTTTATAGCAATCAGCCCCAGCATTTT

abundance: -
v_gene: TRBV4-3
j_gene: TRBJ1-2
d_gene: TRBD1
CDR3aa: CASSHDRAGYTF
CDR3nt: TGCGCCAGCAGCCACGACAGGGCTGGCTACACCTTC

abundance: -
v_gene: TRBV5-6
j_gene: TRBJ1-1
d_gene: TRBD1
CDR3aa: CASSLLRTGGNTEAFF
CDR3nt: TGTGCCAGCAGCTTACTCCGGACAGGGGGGAACACTGAAGCTTTCTTT

abundance: many
v_gene: TRBV29-1
j_gene: TRBJ1-1
d_gene: -
CDR3aa: CSVVEGLLGNTEAFF
CDR3nt: TGCAGCGTTGTCGAGGGGCTGTTAGGGAACACTGAAGCTTTCTTT

abundance: -
v_gene: TRBV9
j_gene: TRBJ1-4
d_gene: -
CDR3aa: CASSVAGAVNEKLFF
CDR3nt: TGTGCCAGCAGCGTAGCAGGGGCCGTTAATGAAAAACTGTTTTTT

abundance: -
v_gene: TRBV7-2
j_gene: TRBJ1-1
d_gene: -
CDR3aa: CASSTGTAMNTEAFF
CDR3nt: TGTGCCAGCAGCACCGGGACTGCGATGAACACTGAAGCTTTCTTT

abundance: few
v_gene: TRBV7-2
j_gene: TRBJ2-1
d_gene: TRBD2
CDR3aa: CASSPTSGRAAYNEQFF
CDR3nt: TGTGCCAGCAGCCCTACTAGCGGGAGGGCCGCCTACAATGAGCAGTTCTTC

abundance: few
v_gene: TRBV6-1
j_gene: TRBJ2-7
d_gene: TRBD2
CDR3aa: CASSSDSGSHYEQYF
CDR3nt: TGTGCCAGCAGTTCCGATAGCGGGAGCCACTACGAGCAGTACTTC

abundance: -
v_gene: TRBV5-4
j_gene: TRBJ2-6
d_gene: -
CDR3aa: CASSSASFGANVLTF
CDR3nt: TGTGCCAGCAGCTCAGCATCGTTTGGGGCCAACGTCCTGACTTTC